The 26 T cell receptor beta chains in this list originate from one sample, sequenced in a study of blood T cell repertoires in COVID-19. The data were produced by immunoSEQ multiplex PCR, yet TCRdb's version contains in-frame clones alone and is incomplete. The repertoire includes 110,000 to 150,000 clones, 82% of them detected once, and about 4% sits in the top ten. Sequenced sample: peripheral blood. The receptors shown here come from a woman aged 80 or older with acute or convalescent COVID-19.

The CDR3 here is CASSYSGAGNTGELFF. CDR3 bases: TGTGCCAGCAGTTACTCAGGGGCCGGGAACACCGGGGAGCTGTTTTTT. The chain recombines TRBV6-6 with TRBJ2-2; perhaps TRBD1 as D (5 bases). This CDR3 contains 16 residues. Trimming pared 0 bases from V and 1 base from J, leaving 9 bases between. Germline assignment: CDR1 MNHNY and CDR2 SVGAGI (reference sequence).

The V call is TRBV6-5, the J call TRBJ2-5, with a tentative D call TRBD1 (5 bases). V gave up 0 bases and J gave up 7 bases, with 15 bases separating them. Germline V CDR1 and CDR2: MNHEY, SVGAGI. The CDR3 runs 15 residues. The DNA of the CDR3 is TGTGCCAGCAGTTACTCGAGTGGGGCCGTGGGGACCCAGTACTTC. It codes for CASSYSSGAVGTQYF.

The chain carries TRBV7-9 and TRBJ2-7; D gene uncertain. This CDR3 region has 15 residues. V lost 5 bases and J lost 2, with 16 bases in between. CDR1 and CDR2 from the germline V gene are SEHNR and FQNEAQ (reference sequence). CDR3 sequence (DNA): TGTGCCAGCAGCACTACCGTATTACCCCCCTACGAGCAGTACTTC. It specifies CASSTTVLPPYEQYF.

The chain has TRBV29-1 and TRBJ2-3, with 7 positions matching TRBD2. The CDR3 length is 19 residues. From germline, CDR1 is SQVTM and CDR2 ANQGSEA. The trim removed 3 bases at V and 3 bases at J, leaving 21 bases unmatched. CDR3: CSVDGLGVGVVGRTDTQYF. The CDR3 region has the DNA TGCAGCGTTGACGGACTTGGGGTGGGAGTCGTCGGGAGGACAGATACGCAGTATTTT.

V gene TRBV11-3 combines with J gene TRBJ2-1; the D gene is possibly TRBD1 (6 bases). This CDR3 region has 19 residues. V lost 0 bases and J lost 3, with 21 bases in between. Per germline, CDR1 SGHNT and CDR2 YENEEA. The CDR3 is CASSLDPFTGPTSYNEQFF. CDR3 coding DNA: TGTGCCAGCAGCTTAGATCCATTTACAGGGCCAACTAGCTACAATGAGCAGTTCTTC. Variable domain in full (rest from reference TRBV11-3 and TRBJ2-1): EAGVVQSPRYKIIEKKQPVAFWCNPISGHNTLYWYLQNLGQGPELLIRYENEEAVDDSQLPKDRFSAERLKGVDSTLKIQPAELGDSAVYLCASSLDPFTGPTSYNEQFFGPGTRLTVL.

Comment on this clone: Other DNA sequences in the same sample also yield this CDR3. The V and J genes are TRBV5-1 and TRBJ1-1, with TRBD1 identical over 8 bases. CDR1 is SGHRS and CDR2 is YFSETQ in the germline V gene. The CDR3 spans 15 residues. With V trimmed by 1 base and J by 1 base, 3 bases remained unmatched. The CDR3 bases are TGCGCCAGCAGCTTGTCTGGGACAGGGAACACTGAAGCTTTCTTT. Protein: CASSLSGTGNTEAFF.

The gene calls are TRBV7-2 and TRBJ2-5; D unresolved. CDR1 is SGHTA and CDR2 is FQGNSA in the germline V gene. Trimming took off 3 bases at V and 4 bases at J, with 3 bases between the two ends. This CDR3 comprises 11 residues. CDR3 sequence: CASSLAETQYF. In DNA, the CDR3 is TGTGCCAGCAGCTTGGCAGAGACCCAGTACTTC.

The CDR3 loop reads CASSLTIKGQGWDEQFF. The CDR3 DNA follows: TGTGCCAGCAGCTTGACGATCAAGGGACAGGGGTGGGATGAGCAGTTCTTC. V is TRBV5-6 and J is TRBJ2-1, with 10 bases matching TRBD1. V lost 1 base to trimming and J lost 8 bases; unmatched junction nucleotides: 12. CDR1 is SGHDT and CDR2 is YYEEEE in the germline V gene. The CDR3 length is 17 residues.

V usage is TRBV5-1 and J usage is TRBJ1-2; D gene uncertain. Germline V gene sequence: CDR1 SGHRS, CDR2 YFSETQ. With 3 bases removed from V and 4 bases from J, the gap between germline ends came to 10 bases. CDR3 size: 13 residues. The CDR3 DNA reads as TGCGCCAGCAGCTGGGGAGGTGGCTATGGCTACACCTTC. It codes for CASSWGGGYGYTF.

The chain uses TRBV5-1 and TRBJ1-1; 8 bases line up with TRBD1. Germline V gives CDR1 SGHRS, CDR2 YFSETQ. The V and J ends lost 4 bases and 5 bases, in that order; junction bases with no gene match: 13. The CDR3 extends over 16 amino acids. DNA for the CDR3: TGCGCCAGCAGCCCTCGTTTTGGACAGGGAAAGACTGAAGCTTTCTTT. Encoded protein: CASSPRFGQGKTEAFF.

The gene calls are TRBV18 and TRBJ2-7; 8 positions agree with TRBD1. J lost 6 bases, V lost 2 bases, and 6 bases had no gene match. This CDR3 is built from 14 residues. Germline CDR1 is KGHSH and CDR2 is LQKENI. The CDR3, as DNA: TGTGCCAGCTCACCAACGACAGGGGTGGGCGAGCAGTACTTC. Protein product: CASSPTTGVGEQYF. Looking up the rest from reference TRBV18 and TRBJ2-7 gives the full variable domain: NAGVMQNPRHLVRRRGQEARLRCSPMKGHSHVYWYRQLPEEGLKFMVYLQKENIIDESGMPKERFSAEFPKEGPSILRIQQVVRGDSAAYFCASSPTTGVGEQYFGPGTRLTVT.

V usage is TRBV18 and J usage is TRBJ2-3, with a weak D call TRBD1 (6 bases). The CDR3 is 17 amino acids. V lost 6 bases, J lost 0 bases, and 19 bases lay in between. Per germline, CDR1 KGHSH and CDR2 LQKENI. CDR3 residues: CASSPDLTDRSTDTQYF. The CDR3 DNA reads as TGTGCCAGCTCCCCCGACCTAACGGACAGAAGCACAGATACGCAGTATTTT.

The rearrangement links TRBV2 to TRBJ1-2; 8 bases fit TRBD1. The CDR3 covers 13 residues. With V trimmed by 8 bases and J by 5 bases, 7 bases remained unmatched. Germline-derived CDR1 and CDR2 are SNHLY and FYNNEI. CDR3 in DNA: TGTGCCAGCCGGACAGGGAATGGGTATGGCTACACCTTC. Its protein is CASRTGNGYGYTF.

The CDR3 coding sequence is TGTGCCATCAGCCCGCAGGGGTCGAGCTCCTACAATGAGCAGTTCTTC. Residues: CAISPQGSSSYNEQFF. V usage is TRBV10-3 and J usage is TRBJ2-1, with D perhaps matching TRBD1 (6 bases). V lost 6 bases and J lost 0, with 15 bases in between. The CDR3 runs 16 residues. In germline, CDR1 is ENHRY, CDR2 SYGVKD.

This clone is a singleton in its sample. This chain links TRBV18 with TRBJ1-6; D gene uncertain. V gave up 3 bases and J gave up 7 bases, with 10 bases separating them. The germline gives CDR1 KGHSH, CDR2 LQKENI. The CDR3 length is 14 residues. The CDR3 region is CASSPIGRNSPLHF. In DNA, the CDR3 is TGTGCCAGCTCACCCATCGGGAGGAATTCACCCCTCCACTTT. The whole variable domain, filled in from reference TRBV18 and TRBJ1-6, reads NAGVMQNPRHLVRRRGQEARLRCSPMKGHSHVYWYRQLPEEGLKFMVYLQKENIIDESGMPKERFSAEFPKEGPSILRIQQVVRGDSAAYFCASSPIGRNSPLHFGNGTRLTVT.

This chain links TRBV28 with TRBJ1-5; weak D call: TRBD1 (6 bases). The CDR3 totals 18 residues. CDR1 is MDHEN, CDR2 SYDVKM, per germline. V lost 2 bases, J lost 5 bases, and 22 bases lay in between. The CDR3 DNA reads as TGTGCCAGCAGTTTACTTGGGGGGGGCGGGGGTACGCATCAGCCCCAGCATTTT. Its translation is CASSLLGGGGGTHQPQHF.

The V gene is TRBV18, the J gene TRBJ1-1, with D possibly being TRBD1 (6 bases). Between the trimmed V and J ends, which lost 8 bases and 1 base, there was a span of 11 bases. The CDR3 contains 13 residues. Germline-derived CDR1 and CDR2 are KGHSH and LQKENI. Here the CDR3 reads CASQGPTNTEAFF. In DNA form, the CDR3 reads TGTGCCAGCCAGGGGCCGACGAACACTGAAGCTTTCTTT.

V usage is TRBV5-1 and J usage is TRBJ1-2, with TRBD1 matching 7 bases. Germline CDR1 SGHRS, CDR2 YFSETQ. This CDR3 has 14 residues. V was clipped by 4 bases and J by 3 bases; unmatched bases: 6. The CDR3 spells CASSNSGTDYGYTF. The DNA of the CDR3 is TGCGCCAGCAGCAATTCCGGGACAGACTATGGCTACACCTTC.

This chain connects TRBV4-2 to TRBJ2-2, with TRBD1 matching 7 bases. CDR1 is LGHNA and CDR2 is YNFKEQ in the germline V gene. V shed 0 bases and J 7 bases; nucleotides not matched to a gene: 5. This CDR3 comprises 15 residues. CDR3 DNA: TGTGCCAGCAGCCAAGAAGGGGGCGCCGGCGGGGAGCTGTTTTTT. Translating it yields CASSQEGGAGGELFF.

This clone was seen only once. The gene calls are TRBV5-1 and TRBJ2-1, with D possibly matching TRBD2 (5 bases). The germline V gene encodes CDR1 SGHRS and CDR2 YFSETQ. V dropped 0 bases and J dropped 6 bases, with 7 bases sitting between them. The CDR3 is 13 residues long. CDR3 DNA sequence: TGCGCCAGCAGCTTGGTCGGGGTCAATGAGCAGTTCTTC. It yields the protein CASSLVGVNEQFF.

The chain uses TRBV28 and TRBJ2-7; the match to TRBD2 covers 13 bases. V dropped 7 bases and J dropped 2; count of bases not matched to a gene: 5. This CDR3 has 15 residues. The germline CDR1 and CDR2 sequences are MDHEN and SYDVKM. This CDR3 is CASTPLAGGPYEQYF. CDR3 sequence (DNA): TGTGCCAGCACCCCACTAGCGGGAGGGCCCTACGAGCAGTACTTC.

As for this clone: Relative to the germline gene, one junction end is altered; a read error may explain this. The chain carries TRBV19 and TRBJ1-5, with D unresolved. The CDR3 totals 13 residues. Germline V CDR1 and CDR2: LNHDA, SQIVND (reference sequence). The CDR3 loop reads CASSSRGNQLQHF. Written as DNA, the CDR3 is TGTGCCAGTAGTTCACGAGGCAATCAGCTCCAGCATTTT.

The rearrangement uses TRBV5-1 and TRBJ2-5; 15 bases fit TRBD2. The CDR3 has 17 amino acids. Trimming took 4 bases from V and 3 from J; bases not matched to a gene: 7. Germline V gene sequence: CDR1 SGHRS, CDR2 YFSETQ. CDR3 loop: CASSRTSGGVYKETQYF. CDR3 coding DNA: TGCGCCAGCAGCCGGACTAGCGGGGGGGTTTATAAAGAGACCCAGTACTTC.

The CDR3 sequence is CASSSTSGRPSQYF. The CDR3 coding sequence is TGTGCCAGCAGCTCCACTAGCGGGAGGCCCTCCCAGTACTTC. The J gene is TRBJ2-5, the V gene TRBV11-2; 12 bases are a match to TRBD2. Germline V gene lookup returns CDR1 SGHAT and CDR2 FQNNGV. V lost 4 bases and J lost 9; bases outside the gene matches: 6. This CDR3 comprises 14 residues.

This chain connects TRBV6-5 to TRBJ2-7; 7 bases agree with TRBD1. The CDR3 covers 11 residues. CDR1 and CDR2 (germline): MNHEY, SVGAGI. J was trimmed by 3 bases and V by 10 bases; bases with no gene match: 3. The CDR3: CATDRVYEQYF. DNA of the CDR3: TGTGCCACTGACAGGGTCTACGAGCAGTACTTC.

The CDR3 protein is CASSPRQGNGELFF. The CDR3 coding sequence is TGTGCCAGCTCCCCTAGACAGGGGAACGGGGAGCTGTTTTTT. This rearrangement joins TRBV18 to TRBJ2-2; 8 bases agree with TRBD1. Germline CDR1 and CDR2: KGHSH and LQKENI. V shed 6 bases and J 7 bases; nucleotides not matched to a gene: 7. There are 14 residues in the CDR3.